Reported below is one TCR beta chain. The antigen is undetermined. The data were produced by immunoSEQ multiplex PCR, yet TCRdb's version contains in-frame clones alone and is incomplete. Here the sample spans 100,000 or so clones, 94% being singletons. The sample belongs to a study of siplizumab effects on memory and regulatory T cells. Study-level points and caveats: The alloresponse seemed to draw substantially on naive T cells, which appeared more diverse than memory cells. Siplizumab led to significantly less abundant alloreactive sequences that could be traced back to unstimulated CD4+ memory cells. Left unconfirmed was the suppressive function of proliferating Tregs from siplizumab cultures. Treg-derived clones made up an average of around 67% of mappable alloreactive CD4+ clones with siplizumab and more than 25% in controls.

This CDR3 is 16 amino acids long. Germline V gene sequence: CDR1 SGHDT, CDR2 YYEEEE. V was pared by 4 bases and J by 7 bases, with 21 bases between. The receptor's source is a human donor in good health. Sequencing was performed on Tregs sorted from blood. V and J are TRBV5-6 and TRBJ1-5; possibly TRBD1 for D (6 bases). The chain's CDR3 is CASSRRGTINFQPQHF. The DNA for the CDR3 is TGTGCCAGCAGCCGAAGGGGGACGATCAACTTCCAGCCCCAGCATTTT.